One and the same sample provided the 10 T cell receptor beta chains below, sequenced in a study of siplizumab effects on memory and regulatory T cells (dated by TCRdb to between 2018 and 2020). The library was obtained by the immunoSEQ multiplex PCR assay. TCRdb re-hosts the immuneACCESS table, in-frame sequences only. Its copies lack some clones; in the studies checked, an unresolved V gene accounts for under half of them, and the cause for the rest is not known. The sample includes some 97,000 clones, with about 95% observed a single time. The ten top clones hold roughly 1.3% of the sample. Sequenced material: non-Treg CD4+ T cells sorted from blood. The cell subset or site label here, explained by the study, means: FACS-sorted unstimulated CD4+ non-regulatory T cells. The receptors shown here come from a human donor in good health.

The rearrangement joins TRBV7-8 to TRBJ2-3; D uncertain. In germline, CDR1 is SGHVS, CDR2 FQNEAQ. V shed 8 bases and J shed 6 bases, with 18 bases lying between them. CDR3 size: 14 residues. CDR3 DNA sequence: TGTGCCAGCCACGGGTCCGCGGTCGGGGATACGCAGTATTTT. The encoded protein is CASHGSAVGDTQYF.

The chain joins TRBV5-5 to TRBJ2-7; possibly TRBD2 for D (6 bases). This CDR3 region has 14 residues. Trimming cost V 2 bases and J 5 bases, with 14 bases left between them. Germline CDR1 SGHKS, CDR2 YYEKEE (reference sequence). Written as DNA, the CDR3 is TGTGCCAGCAGCTTACTCGGGAGAAACCACGAGCAGTACTTC. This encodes CASSLLGRNHEQYF.

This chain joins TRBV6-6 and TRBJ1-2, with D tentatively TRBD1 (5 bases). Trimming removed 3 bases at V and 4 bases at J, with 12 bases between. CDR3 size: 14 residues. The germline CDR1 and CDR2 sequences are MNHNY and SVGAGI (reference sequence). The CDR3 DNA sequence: TGTGCCAGCAGTTATTCAGGGAAGATCTATGGCTACACCTTC. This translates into CASSYSGKIYGYTF.

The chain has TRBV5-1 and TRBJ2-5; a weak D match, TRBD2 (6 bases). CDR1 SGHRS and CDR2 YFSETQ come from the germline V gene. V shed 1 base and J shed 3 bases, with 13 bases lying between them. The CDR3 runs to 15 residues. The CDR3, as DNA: TGCGCCAGCAGCTTGTCCCCCATAGCGGAAGAGACCCAGTACTTC. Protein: CASSLSPIAEETQYF. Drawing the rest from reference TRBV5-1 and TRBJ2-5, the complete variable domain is KAGVTQTPRYLIKTRGQQVTLSCSPISGHRSVSWYQQTPGQGLQFLFEYFSETQRNKGNFPGRFSGRQFSNSRSEMNVSTLELGDSALYLCASSLSPIAEETQYFGPGTRLLVL.

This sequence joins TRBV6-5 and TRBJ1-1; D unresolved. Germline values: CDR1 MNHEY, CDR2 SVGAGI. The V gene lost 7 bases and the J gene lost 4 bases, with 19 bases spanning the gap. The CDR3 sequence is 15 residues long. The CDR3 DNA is TGTGCCAGCACAAAGCGTTCGGTCGCCGGCACTGAAGCTTTCTTT. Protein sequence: CASTKRSVAGTEAFF.

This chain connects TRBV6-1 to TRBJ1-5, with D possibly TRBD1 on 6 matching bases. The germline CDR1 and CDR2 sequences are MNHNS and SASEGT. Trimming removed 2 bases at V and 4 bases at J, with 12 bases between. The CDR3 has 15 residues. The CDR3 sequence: CASSENRQENQPQHF. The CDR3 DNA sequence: TGTGCCAGCAGTGAAAACAGACAGGAAAATCAGCCCCAGCATTTT.

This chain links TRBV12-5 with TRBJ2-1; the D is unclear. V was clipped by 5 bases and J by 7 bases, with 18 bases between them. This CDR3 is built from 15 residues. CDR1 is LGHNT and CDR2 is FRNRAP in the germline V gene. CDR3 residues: CASGPPTQQWNEQFF. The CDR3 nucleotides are TGTGCTAGTGGTCCACCGACCCAGCAATGGAATGAGCAGTTCTTC.

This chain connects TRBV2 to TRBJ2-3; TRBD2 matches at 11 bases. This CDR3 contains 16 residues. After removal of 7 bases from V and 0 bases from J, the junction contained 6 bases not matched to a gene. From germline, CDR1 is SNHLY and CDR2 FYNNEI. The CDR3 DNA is TGTGCCAGCAAGACCCGGACTAGCGGGAGCACAGATACGCAGTATTTT. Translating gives CASKTRTSGSTDTQYF.

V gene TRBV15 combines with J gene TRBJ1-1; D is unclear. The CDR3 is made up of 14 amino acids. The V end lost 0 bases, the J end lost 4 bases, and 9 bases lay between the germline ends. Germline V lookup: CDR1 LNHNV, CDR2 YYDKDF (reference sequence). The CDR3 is CATSRDLAFTEAFF. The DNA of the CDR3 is TGTGCCACCAGCAGAGATTTGGCATTCACTGAAGCTTTCTTT.

CDR3 nucleotides: TGTGCCAGCAGTCAACCCCTTGGACAGGACCTTTACGAGCAGTACTTC. It yields the protein CASSQPLGQDLYEQYF. This sequence joins TRBV28 and TRBJ2-7, with TRBD1 matching over 7 bases. The V segment lost 5 bases and the J segment 4 bases; nucleotides outside the gene matches: 14. From germline, CDR1 is MDHEN and CDR2 SYDVKM. The CDR3 is 16 residues long.